The subject of this entry is one TCR beta chain. The CDR3 loop spans 16 amino acids. Germline CDR1 and CDR2: SGHRS and YFSETQ. V dropped 0 bases and J dropped 2; count of bases not matched to a gene: 4. Positive CCR7 selection of CD45RO-negative cells yielded the naive CD8 cells, and terminally differentiated effector memory CD45RA+ cells were excluded. Approximately 200 ng DNA, about 28,000 T cell genomes, went into each sorted-subset replicate PCR. TCRdb keeps only in-frame clones here, not all; method: immunoSEQ multiplex PCR. The repertoire has about 2,200,000 clones, around 93% of them found once; the top ten carry 1.5% to 2%. These data come from a study of shared clonotypes between healthy human individuals.

Sequencing was performed on naive CD8+ T cells from PBMCs. The source is a young man in good health. Some clones in this sample may be carry-over from other donors' samples. The chain has TRBV5-1 and TRBJ2-3; 9 bases fit TRBD2. The CDR3 region has the DNA TGCGCCAGCAGCTTGGTTAGGGGACTAGCCACAGATACGCAGTATTTT. Translated: CASSLVRGLATDTQYF. The whole variable domain, remainder taken from reference TRBV5-1 and TRBJ2-3, is KAGVTQTPRYLIKTRGQQVTLSCSPISGHRSVSWYQQTPGQGLQFLFEYFSETQRNKGNFPGRFSGRQFSNSRSEMNVSTLELGDSALYLCASSLVRGLATDTQYFGPGTRLTVL.